This paragraph covers one TCR beta chain sequence. Each of the TCR libraries took approximately 3,500 ng of total RNA. Addition of UMIs with a 6-nucleotide sample barcode was achieved by template switching. TCRdb reworked the 5' RACE reads into one entry per CDR3 protein, no DNA. This sample's table has a few hundred thousand distinct CDR3 sequences. Researchers isolated total RNA from whole blood without sorting T cells. The data derive from a study of monozygotic twins with inflammatory bowel disease. This CDR3 spans 15 amino acids. The germline V gene has CDR1 SGHDT and CDR2 YYEEEE. Sequencing used blood. The genes are TRBV5-6 and TRBJ2-5; the D gene TCRdb calls, TRBD1, cannot be checked with no DNA. This clonotype was sampled from a human donor with ulcerative colitis or Crohn's disease, or a healthy co-twin of an affected twin (not recorded which). CDR3 loop: CASSLAWGGRETQYF.